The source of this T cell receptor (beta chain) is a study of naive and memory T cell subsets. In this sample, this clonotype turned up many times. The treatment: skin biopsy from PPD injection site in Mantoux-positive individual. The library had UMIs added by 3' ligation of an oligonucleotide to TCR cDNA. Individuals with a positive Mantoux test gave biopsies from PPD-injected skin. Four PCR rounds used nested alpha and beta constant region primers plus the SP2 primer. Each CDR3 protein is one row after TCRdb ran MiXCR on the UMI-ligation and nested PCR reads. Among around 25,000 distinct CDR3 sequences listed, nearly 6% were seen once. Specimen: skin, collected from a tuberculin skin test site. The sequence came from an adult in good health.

The DNA for the CDR3 is TGTGCCAGCAGCCAAGATAATGCCGGCCTTAATTCACCCCTCCACTTT. Its protein product is CASSQDNAGLNSPLHF. The gene calls are TRBV4-2 and TRBJ1-6; no firm D call. V was trimmed by 0 bases and J by 6 bases, leaving 12 bases between them. Germline V gene lookup returns CDR1 LGHNA and CDR2 YNFKEQ. The length of the CDR3 is 16 residues.